This T cell receptor beta chain was identified during a study of tumor-infiltrating lymphocytes in glioblastoma multiforme (TCRdb year 2017). Turning to the overall study: To test whether intratumoral genomic heterogeneity fosters TIL diversity, the study jointly examined somatic mutations, TIL diversity and immune response activity.

Total RNA was isolated from peripheral blood mononuclear cells with TRIzol reagent and was purified using the RNeasy kit. Every RNA sample had an RNA integrity number above 6.5 and an OD 260/280 ratio above 1.9. Taken from the germline V gene, the CDR1 and CDR2 loops are SGHNT and YENEEA. From cysteine to phenylalanine, the CDR3 is 13 amino acids long. Just CDR3 DNA is preserved here, 39 bases in frame from base 1. Broader findings and caveats from the paper: Generalizability was limited because only one glioblastoma patient was included in the TCR and somatic mutation analysis. The authors noted that sorting T cells into functional subsets, which was not done in this study, would be a future improvement. Because T cells carry unequal numbers of TCR transcripts, RNA-based TCR sequencing may distort clone frequencies.

With respect to this clonotype: Its antigen remains unidentified. The junction shows a germline mismatch at one end, possibly a read error.

TCRB libraries were built from RNA via three nested multiplex PCR rounds using a modified ARM-PCR protocol with multiple V-beta primers and a C-beta primer. ProtoScript II Reverse Transcriptase and a C-beta primer were used to synthesize TCRB-specific cDNA from approximately 0.51 ug total RNA. For the TCRB libraries, no unique molecular identifiers were described. In the third PCR, barcodes and adapters were added over around 23 cycles with Deep VentR (exo-) polymerase, and the 250-500 bp bands were then gel purified. TCRB libraries were sequenced on an Illumina HiSeq 2500 with 250 bp paired-end reads. For the original study's pipeline: Reads were cleaned with Trimmomatic, merged with FLASH, assigned V, D and J segments with MiGEC, and analyzed with VDJtools. Repertoire diversity was measured using the Shannon-Wiener diversity index, which was calculated with VDJtools. TCRdb reprocessing: public reads trimmed at Q25 with fastp, clones called with MiXCR, in-frame beta chains kept. Duplicate CDR3 protein sequences are folded into a single record with the most common DNA and genes. The V and J calls and clone size are TCRdb's, not the authors'. The sample data list 15,000 to 25,000 distinct CDR3 sequences, and approximately 70% of these were observed just once. Under 20% of the sample goes to the ten largest clones.

The sequence links TRBV11-3 to TRBJ2-1, with 10 junctional bases fitting TRBD1. Sequencing was carried out using peripheral blood. The receptor was derived from a male donor with glioblastoma. Here is the DNA: TGTGTCACCATCCAGGGACAGGGGAATGAGCAGCTCTTC. This yields the protein CVTIQGQGNEQLF.